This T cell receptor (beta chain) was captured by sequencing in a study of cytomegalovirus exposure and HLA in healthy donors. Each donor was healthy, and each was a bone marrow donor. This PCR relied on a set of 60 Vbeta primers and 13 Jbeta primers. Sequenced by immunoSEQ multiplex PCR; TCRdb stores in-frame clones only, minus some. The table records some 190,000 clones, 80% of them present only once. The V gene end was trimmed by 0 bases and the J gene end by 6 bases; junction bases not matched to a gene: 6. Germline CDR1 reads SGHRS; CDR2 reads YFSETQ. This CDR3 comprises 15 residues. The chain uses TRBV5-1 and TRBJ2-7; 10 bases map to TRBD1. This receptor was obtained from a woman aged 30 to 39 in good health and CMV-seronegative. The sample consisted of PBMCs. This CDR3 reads CASSLGGGTGVEQYF. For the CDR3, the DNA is TGCGCCAGCAGCTTGGGGGGTGGGACAGGGGTCGAGCAGTACTTC. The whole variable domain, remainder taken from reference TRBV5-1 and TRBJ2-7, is KAGVTQTPRYLIKTRGQQVTLSCSPISGHRSVSWYQQTPGQGLQFLFEYFSETQRNKGNFPGRFSGRQFSNSRSEMNVSTLELGDSALYLCASSLGGGTGVEQYFGPGTRLTVT.